This is a list of T cell receptor beta chains from one sample in a study of T cell responses to AZD1222 COVID-19 vaccine. The table came from immunoSEQ multiplex PCR; TCRdb's copy has only in-frame clones and leaves some out. The table includes over 150,000 clones, about 90% detected once. The source was peripheral blood, collected on day 0 of MenACWY control vaccination. All receptors derive from an adult in good health. The CDR3 runs from the conserved cysteine through the conserved F or W. The order of the fields is V gene, J gene, clone size, D gene, CDR3 DNA, CDR3 protein. A D gene is named only where the DNA matches it firmly. A row's size may be missing; if present it is once, few, many or a size class.

TRBV3-1/TRBV3-2,TRBJ2-7,once,NA,TGTGCCAGCAGCCCGAGAGTTTCCTACGAGCAGTACTTC,CASSPRVSYEQYF
TRBV4-3,TRBJ2-3,NA,NA,TGCGCCAGCAGCCAAGGGATCCGCTTCACGGGAAATACGCAGTATTTT,CASSQGIRFTGNTQYF
TRBV19,TRBJ1-6,few,TRBD1,TGTGCCAGCAGGGCGGGACAGAATAATTCACCCCTCCACTTT,CASRAGQNNSPLHF
TRBV3-1/TRBV3-2,TRBJ1-4,NA,NA,TGTGCCAGCAGCCGCCTAGGGACGGCAACTAATGAAAAACTGTTTTTT,CASSRLGTATNEKLFF
TRBV19,TRBJ2-7,NA,NA,TGTGCCAGTAGTATCATTCTCGGGTACGAGCAGTACTTC,CASSIILGYEQYF
TRBV9,TRBJ2-6,NA,NA,TGTGCCAGCAGTCCCACTGGGGCCAACGTCCTGACTTTC,CASSPTGANVLTF
TRBV20-1,TRBJ1-3,NA,NA,TGCAGTGCGACAGTGGGAAACACCATATATTTT,CSATVGNTIYF
TRBV19,TRBJ1-4,NA,TRBD1,TGTGCCAGTAGTATCTTGGGACAGGGGCTTTCGAGAGAAAAACTGTTTTTT,CASSILGQGLSREKLFF
TRBV13,TRBJ2-1,NA,TRBD2,TGTGCCAGCATCCTGGGGCCGGGACTAGCGGGCAATGAGCAGTTCTTC,CASILGPGLAGNEQFF
TRBV19,TRBJ1-4,NA,NA,TGTGCCAGTAGTGTCCCTGGGGGGGAACTGTTTTTT,CASSVPGGELFF
TRBV7-2,TRBJ2-1,NA,NA,TGTGCCAGCAGCAAGACCAGGGGAGGGTACAATGAGCAGTTCTTC,CASSKTRGGYNEQFF
TRBV11-2,TRBJ2-7,NA,NA,TGTGCCAGCAGCTTTGAAGGGTACGAGCAGTACTTC,CASSFEGYEQYF
TRBV18,TRBJ1-2,NA,NA,TGTGCCAGCTCACCACAAAACAGCGAGGGGTATGGCTACACCTTC,CASSPQNSEGYGYTF
TRBV9,TRBJ2-1,NA,NA,TGTGCCAGCAGCGTAGCCCCCATTGGTAGCGGATACAATGAGCAGTTCTTC,CASSVAPIGSGYNEQFF
TRBV7-2,TRBJ1-1,once,TRBD1,TGTGCCAGCAGCTTAGCCCCGGGGGACAGGGCGTTGCTTAGGGAAGCTTTCTTT,CASSLAPGDRALLREAFF
TRBV12-5,TRBJ2-7,NA,TRBD2,TGTGCTAGTGGGCCGGGACTAGCGGGGCCCTACGAGCAGTACTTC,CASGPGLAGPYEQYF
TRBV7-9,TRBJ1-1,few,TRBD1,TGTGCCAGCAGCGTAGGACAGGGCCTGGTAGGAGCTTTCTTT,CASSVGQGLVGAFF
TRBV7-8,TRBJ1-6,NA,NA,TGTGCCAGCAGCTCCGGGGATTCACCCCTCCACTTT,CASSSGDSPLHF
TRBV28,TRBJ1-4,NA,TRBD1,TGTGCCAGCAGTTTATCTGGGACAGGAGGGGGCGAAAAACTGTTTTTT,CASSLSGTGGGEKLFF
TRBV6-1,TRBJ1-2,NA,NA,TGTGCCAGCAGTGACAGTTCTAACTATGGCTACACCTTC,CASSDSSNYGYTF
TRBV25-1,TRBJ1-2,NA,NA,TGTGCCAGCAGTGAAGCCACCGGGGCCACCGACAGCTACACCTTC,CASSEATGATDSYTF
TRBV7-3,TRBJ2-1,NA,NA,TGTGCCAGCAGCTTAAGTCAGTCCGCCGGGAGCAATGAGCAGTTCTTC,CASSLSQSAGSNEQFF
TRBV24-1,TRBJ1-2,NA,NA,TGTGCCACCAGTGATGCCCGGACGGTTGATTATGGCTACACCTTC,CATSDARTVDYGYTF
TRBV5-4,TRBJ1-2,NA,NA,TGTGCCAGCAGCCCTCAGGGTCGGAACGGCTACACCTTC,CASSPQGRNGYTF
TRBV5-1,TRBJ1-2,NA,NA,TGCGCCAGCAGCTTGGATGTGGGGCGGAACTATGGCTACACCTTC,CASSLDVGRNYGYTF
TRBV9,TRBJ2-1,NA,NA,TGTGCCAGCAGCGTAACATCGCTAGCTCCCTCCAATGAGCAGTTCTTC,CASSVTSLAPSNEQFF
TRBV19,TRBJ1-1,NA,NA,TGTGCCAGCCGACAGATCTTTAACACTGAAGCTTTCTTT,CASRQIFNTEAFF
TRBV30,TRBJ1-2,NA,TRBD1,TGTGCCTGGAGTGTAAATAGGGACAGGGCCTATGGCTACACCTTC,CAWSVNRDRAYGYTF
TRBV30,TRBJ2-1,NA,TRBD2,TGTGCCGGACTAGCGGGCTACAATGAGCAGTTCTTC,CAGLAGYNEQFF